One sample yielded the 4 T cell receptor beta chains listed below, sequenced in a study of blood T cell repertoires in COVID-19. Assay used: immunoSEQ multiplex PCR; TCRdb lists only in-frame clones, some missing. The profile shows just under 90,000 clones, more than 90% of them singletons. The sample comprised peripheral blood. Receptors were obtained from a man in his fifties or sixties with acute or convalescent COVID-19.

This clone was found once. The rearrangement uses TRBV27 and TRBJ2-7, with 12 nucleotides matching TRBD2. This CDR3 region has 16 residues. V lost 6 bases to trimming and J lost 0 bases; unmatched junction nucleotides: 6. Germline CDR1 MNHEY, CDR2 SMNVEV (reference sequence). The CDR3, as DNA: TGTGCCAGCAGCCCGGGACTAGCGGGTCTCTCCTACGAGCAGTACTTC. Translated, it gives CASSPGLAGLSYEQYF.

The rearrangement links TRBV23-1 to TRBJ1-2; D uncertain. TRBV23-1 is noted as an ORF with a role that remains uncertain. CDR3 length equals 17 residues. Trimming removed 1 base from V and 3 bases from J, with 18 bases in between. The CDR3 loop is CASSQCGEVLVHYGYTF. The CDR3 DNA follows: TGCGCCAGCAGTCAATGCGGAGAGGTCCTGGTGCACTATGGCTACACCTTC.

This clone was seen once. This chain connects TRBV6-2 or TRBV6-3 to TRBJ2-5; D is unresolved. The CDR3 spans 12 residues. The V end was cut by 4 bases, the J end by 5 bases, with 8 bases between. CDR1 MNHEY and CDR2 SVGEGT come from the germline V gene. DNA of the CDR3: TGTGCCAGCAGTTCGGGTTGGGAGACCCAGTACTTC. Translation gives CASSSGWETQYF.

CDR3 coding DNA: TGCGCCAGCAGCTGGGGGTATCGGGGGTCCGTGGACGAGCAGTACTTC. This translates into CASSWGYRGSVDEQYF. This chain uses TRBV5-1 with TRBJ2-7; perhaps TRBD2 as D (6 bases). CDR1 SGHRS and CDR2 YFSETQ come from the germline V gene. Trimming shortened V by 3 bases and J by 5 bases, and 21 bases separated the two germline ends. The CDR3 covers 16 residues.